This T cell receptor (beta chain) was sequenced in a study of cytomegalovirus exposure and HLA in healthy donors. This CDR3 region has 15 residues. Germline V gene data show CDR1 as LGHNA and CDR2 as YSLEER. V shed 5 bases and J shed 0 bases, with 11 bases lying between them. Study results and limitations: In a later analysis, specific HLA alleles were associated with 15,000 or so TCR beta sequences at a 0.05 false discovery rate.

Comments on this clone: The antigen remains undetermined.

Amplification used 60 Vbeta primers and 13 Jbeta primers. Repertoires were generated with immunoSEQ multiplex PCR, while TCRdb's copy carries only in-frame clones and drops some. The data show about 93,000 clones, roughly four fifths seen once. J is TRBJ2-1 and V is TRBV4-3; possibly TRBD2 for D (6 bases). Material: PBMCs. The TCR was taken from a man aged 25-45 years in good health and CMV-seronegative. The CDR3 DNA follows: TGCGCCAGCAGCACCCGGAGGGGCTCCTACAATGAGCAGTTCTTC. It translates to CASSTRRGSYNEQFF.